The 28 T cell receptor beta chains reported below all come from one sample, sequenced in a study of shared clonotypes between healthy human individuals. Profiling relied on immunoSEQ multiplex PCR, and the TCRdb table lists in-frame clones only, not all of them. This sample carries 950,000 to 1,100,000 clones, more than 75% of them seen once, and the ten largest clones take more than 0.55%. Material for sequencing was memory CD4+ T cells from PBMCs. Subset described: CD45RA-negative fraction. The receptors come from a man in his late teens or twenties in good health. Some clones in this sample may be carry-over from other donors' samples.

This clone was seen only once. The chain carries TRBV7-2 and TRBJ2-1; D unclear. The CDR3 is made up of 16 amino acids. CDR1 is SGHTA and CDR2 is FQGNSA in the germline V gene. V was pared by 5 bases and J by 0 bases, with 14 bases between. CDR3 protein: CASSPQHGRSYNEQFF. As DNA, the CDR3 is TGTGCCAGCAGCCCACAGCACGGTCGCTCCTACAATGAGCAGTTCTTC.

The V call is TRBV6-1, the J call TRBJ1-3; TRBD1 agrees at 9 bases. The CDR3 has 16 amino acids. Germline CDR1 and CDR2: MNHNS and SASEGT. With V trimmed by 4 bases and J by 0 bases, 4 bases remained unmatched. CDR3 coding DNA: TGTGCCAGCAGTGTAGGGGACAGGGACTCTGGAAACACCATATATTTT. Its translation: CASSVGDRDSGNTIYF.

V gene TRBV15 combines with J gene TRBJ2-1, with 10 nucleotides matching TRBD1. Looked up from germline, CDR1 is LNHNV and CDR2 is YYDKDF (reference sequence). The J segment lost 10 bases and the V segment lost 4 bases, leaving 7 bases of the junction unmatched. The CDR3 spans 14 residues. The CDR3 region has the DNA TGTGCCACCAGCATGCGAAGGACAGGGGGGGAGCAGTTCTTC. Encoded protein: CATSMRRTGGEQFF.

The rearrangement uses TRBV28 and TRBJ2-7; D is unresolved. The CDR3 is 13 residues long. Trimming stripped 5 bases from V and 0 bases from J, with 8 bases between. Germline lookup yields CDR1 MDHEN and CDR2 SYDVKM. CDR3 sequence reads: CASSASNSYEQYF. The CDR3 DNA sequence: TGTGCCAGCAGTGCGTCTAACTCCTACGAGCAGTACTTC. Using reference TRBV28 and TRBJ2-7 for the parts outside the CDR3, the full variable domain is DVKVTQSSRYLVKRTGEKVFLECVQDMDHENMFWYRQDPGLGLRLIYFSYDVKMKEKGDIPEGYSVSREKKERFSLILESASTNQTSMYLCASSASNSYEQYFGPGTRLTVT.

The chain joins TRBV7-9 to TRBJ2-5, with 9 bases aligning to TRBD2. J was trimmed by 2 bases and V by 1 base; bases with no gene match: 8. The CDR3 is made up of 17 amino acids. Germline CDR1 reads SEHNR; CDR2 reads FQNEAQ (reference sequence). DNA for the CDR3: TGTGCCAGCAGCTTAGGGAGGAGTAGCGGGGGTCAAGAGACCCAGTACTTC. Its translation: CASSLGRSSGGQETQYF.

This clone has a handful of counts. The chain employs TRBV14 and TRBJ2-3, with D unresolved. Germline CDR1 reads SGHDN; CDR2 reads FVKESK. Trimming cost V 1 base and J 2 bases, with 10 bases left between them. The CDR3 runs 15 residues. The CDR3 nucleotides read TGTGCCAGCAGCCAAGCGTTTCGGTTCACAGATACGCAGTATTTT. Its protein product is CASSQAFRFTDTQYF.

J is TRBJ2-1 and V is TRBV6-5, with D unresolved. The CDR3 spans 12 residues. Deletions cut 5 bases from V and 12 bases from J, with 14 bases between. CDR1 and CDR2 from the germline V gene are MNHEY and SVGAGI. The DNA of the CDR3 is TGTGCCAGCAGTCCCAATCCCGCTGGGCAGTTCTTC. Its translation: CASSPNPAGQFF.

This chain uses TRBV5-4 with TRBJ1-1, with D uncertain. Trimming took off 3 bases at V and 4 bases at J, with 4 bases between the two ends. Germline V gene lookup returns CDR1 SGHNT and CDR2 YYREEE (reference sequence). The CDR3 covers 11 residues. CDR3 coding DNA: TGTGCCAGCAGCTGGGGCACTGAAGCTTTCTTT. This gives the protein CASSWGTEAFF.

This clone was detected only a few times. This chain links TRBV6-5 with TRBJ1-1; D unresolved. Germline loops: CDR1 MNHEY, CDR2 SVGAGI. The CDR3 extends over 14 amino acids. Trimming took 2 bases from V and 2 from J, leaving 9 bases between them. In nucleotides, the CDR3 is TGTGCCAGCAGTTACAGTCCCCGAAACACTGAAGCTTTCTTT. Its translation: CASSYSPRNTEAFF.

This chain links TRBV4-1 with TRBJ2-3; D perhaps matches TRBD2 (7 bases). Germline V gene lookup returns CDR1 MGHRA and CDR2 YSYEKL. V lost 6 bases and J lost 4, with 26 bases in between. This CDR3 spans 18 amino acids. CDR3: CASSPRRGAGRDADTQYF. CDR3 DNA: TGCGCCAGCAGTCCCCGTCGGGGGGCAGGGCGTGACGCAGATACGCAGTATTTT.

The CDR3 nucleotides read TGTGCCAGCTCACCAGCTCGCACTAGCGGGAGCCCTGCAGAGACCCAGTACTTC. Protein: CASSPARTSGSPAETQYF. The rearrangement links TRBV18 to TRBJ2-5, with 11 bases identical to TRBD2. CDR1 is KGHSH and CDR2 is LQKENI in the germline V gene. V shed 2 bases and J 4 bases; nucleotides not matched to a gene: 12. The CDR3 has 18 amino acids.

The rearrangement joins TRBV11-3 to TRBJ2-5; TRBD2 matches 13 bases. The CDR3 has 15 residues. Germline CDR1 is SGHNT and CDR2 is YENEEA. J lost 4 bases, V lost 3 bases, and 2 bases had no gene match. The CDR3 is CASSLGTSGTETQYF. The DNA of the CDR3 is TGTGCCAGCAGCTTGGGGACTAGCGGGACAGAGACCCAGTACTTC.

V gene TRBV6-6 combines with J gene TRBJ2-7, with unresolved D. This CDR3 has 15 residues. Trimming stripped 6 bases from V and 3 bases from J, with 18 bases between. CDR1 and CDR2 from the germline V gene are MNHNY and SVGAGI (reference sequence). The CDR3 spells CASRPPGTQYYEQYF. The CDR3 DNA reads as TGTGCCAGCAGACCCCCGGGCACTCAATACTACGAGCAGTACTTC.

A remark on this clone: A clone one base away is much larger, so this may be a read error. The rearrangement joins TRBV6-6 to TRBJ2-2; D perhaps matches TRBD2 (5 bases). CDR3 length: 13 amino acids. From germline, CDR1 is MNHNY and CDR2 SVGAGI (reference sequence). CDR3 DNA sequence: TGTGCCAGCAGTCGAATGCACACCGGGGAGCTGCTTTTT. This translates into CASSRMHTGELLF.

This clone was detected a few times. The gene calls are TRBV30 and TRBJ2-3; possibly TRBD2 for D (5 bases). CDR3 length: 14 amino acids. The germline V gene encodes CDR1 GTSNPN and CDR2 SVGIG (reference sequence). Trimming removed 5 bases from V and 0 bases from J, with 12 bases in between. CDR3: CAWGPSISTDTQYF. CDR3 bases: TGTGCCTGGGGCCCTAGCATAAGCACAGATACGCAGTATTTT.

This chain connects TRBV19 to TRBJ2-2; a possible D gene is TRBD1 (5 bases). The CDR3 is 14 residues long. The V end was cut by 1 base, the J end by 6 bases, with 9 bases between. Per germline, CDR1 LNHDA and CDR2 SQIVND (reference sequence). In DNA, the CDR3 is TGTGCCAGTAGTATAGGGGGCAGGTCCGGGGAGCTGTTTTTT. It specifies CASSIGGRSGELFF.

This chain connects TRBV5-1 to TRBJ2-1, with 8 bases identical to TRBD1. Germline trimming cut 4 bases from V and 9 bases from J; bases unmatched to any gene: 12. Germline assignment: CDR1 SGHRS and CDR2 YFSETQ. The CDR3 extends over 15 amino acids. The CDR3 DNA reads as TGCGCCAGCAGCCCGGACAGGGAGGTAGCCGCTGAGCAGTTCTTC. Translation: CASSPDREVAAEQFF.

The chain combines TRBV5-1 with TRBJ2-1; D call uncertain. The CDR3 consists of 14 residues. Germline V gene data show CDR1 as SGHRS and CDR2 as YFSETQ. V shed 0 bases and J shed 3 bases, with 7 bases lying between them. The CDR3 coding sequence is TGCGCCAGCAGCTTGGACAGCTACTACAATGAGCAGTTCTTC. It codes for CASSLDSYYNEQFF.

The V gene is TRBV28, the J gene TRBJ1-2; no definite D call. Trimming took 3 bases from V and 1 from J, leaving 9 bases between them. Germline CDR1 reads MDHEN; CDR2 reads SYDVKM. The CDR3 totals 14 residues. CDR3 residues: CASSFIRSNYGYTF. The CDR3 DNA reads TGTGCCAGCAGTTTCATCCGGAGTAACTATGGCTACACCTTC.

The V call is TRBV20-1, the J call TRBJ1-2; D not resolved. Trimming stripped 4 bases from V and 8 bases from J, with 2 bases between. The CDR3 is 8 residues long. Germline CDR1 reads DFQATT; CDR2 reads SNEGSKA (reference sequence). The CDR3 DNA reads TGCAGTGCTAAAGGCTACACCTTC. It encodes CSAKGYTF.

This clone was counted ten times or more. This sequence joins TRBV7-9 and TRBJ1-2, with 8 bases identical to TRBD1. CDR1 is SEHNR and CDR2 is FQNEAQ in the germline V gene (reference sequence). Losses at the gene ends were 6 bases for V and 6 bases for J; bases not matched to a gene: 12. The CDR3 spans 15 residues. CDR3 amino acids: CASRPDRGTSDGYTF. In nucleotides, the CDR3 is TGTGCCAGCAGACCCGACAGGGGAACTTCGGATGGCTACACCTTC.

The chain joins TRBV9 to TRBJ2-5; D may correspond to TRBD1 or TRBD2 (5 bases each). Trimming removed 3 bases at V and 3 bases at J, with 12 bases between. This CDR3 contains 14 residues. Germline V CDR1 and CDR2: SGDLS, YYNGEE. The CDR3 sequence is CASSAREQEETQYF. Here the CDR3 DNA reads TGTGCCAGCAGCGCCCGGGAACAGGAAGAGACCCAGTACTTC.

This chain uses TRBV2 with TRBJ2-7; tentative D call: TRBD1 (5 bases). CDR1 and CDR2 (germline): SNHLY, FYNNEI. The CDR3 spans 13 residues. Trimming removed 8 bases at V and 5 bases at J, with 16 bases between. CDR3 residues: CASDRTRLDEQYF. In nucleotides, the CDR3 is TGTGCCAGCGACCGGACACGACTGGACGAGCAGTACTTC.

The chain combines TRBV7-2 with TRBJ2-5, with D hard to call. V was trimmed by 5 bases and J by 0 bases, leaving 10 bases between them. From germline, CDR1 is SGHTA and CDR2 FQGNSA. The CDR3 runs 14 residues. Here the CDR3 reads CASSPGRYQETQYF. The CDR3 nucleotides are TGTGCCAGCAGCCCAGGACGGTACCAAGAGACCCAGTACTTC.

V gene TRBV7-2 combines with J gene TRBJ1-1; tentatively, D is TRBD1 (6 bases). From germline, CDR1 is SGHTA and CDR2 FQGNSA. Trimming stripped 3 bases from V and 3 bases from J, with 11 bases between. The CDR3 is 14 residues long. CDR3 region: CASSFTGSDTEAFF. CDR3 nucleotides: TGTGCCAGCAGCTTTACAGGGTCGGACACTGAAGCTTTCTTT.

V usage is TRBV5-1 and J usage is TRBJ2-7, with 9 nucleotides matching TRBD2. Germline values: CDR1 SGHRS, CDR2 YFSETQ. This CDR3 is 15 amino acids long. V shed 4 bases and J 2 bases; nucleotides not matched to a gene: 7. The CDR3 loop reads CASSDGTSSTYEQYF. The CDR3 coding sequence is TGCGCCAGCAGCGACGGGACTAGCAGTACCTACGAGCAGTACTTC.

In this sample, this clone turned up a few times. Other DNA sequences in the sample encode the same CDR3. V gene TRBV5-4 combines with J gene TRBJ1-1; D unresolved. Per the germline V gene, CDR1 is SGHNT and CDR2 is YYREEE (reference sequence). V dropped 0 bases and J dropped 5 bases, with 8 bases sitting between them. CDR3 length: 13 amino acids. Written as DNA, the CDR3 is TGTGCCAGCAGCTTGGCCCTGGCTACTGAAGCTTTCTTT. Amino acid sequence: CASSLALATEAFF.

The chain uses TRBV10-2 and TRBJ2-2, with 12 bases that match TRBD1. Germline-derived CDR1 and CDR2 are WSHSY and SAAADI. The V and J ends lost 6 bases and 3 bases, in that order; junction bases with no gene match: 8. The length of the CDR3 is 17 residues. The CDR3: CASRGQGAQSDTGELFF. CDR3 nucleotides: TGCGCCAGCAGGGGACAGGGGGCGCAGAGCGACACCGGGGAGCTGTTTTTT.